These 18 T cell receptor beta chains came from one sample sequenced in a study of T cells after yellow fever vaccination. TCRdb reanalysed the 5' RACE reads using MiXCR and keeps one entry per CDR3 protein. Altogether 150,000 or so distinct CDR3 sequences are present, 5.5% to 7.5% being singletons, with the ten largest covering approximately 2.4%. This sample comprised CD4+ T cells sorted from PBMCs, obtained less than 6 days after the first yellow fever vaccination. The receptors derive from a man in his late teens or twenties who received the YFV17D yellow fever vaccine.

This clonotype came up a few times. The chain joins TRBV12-3 or TRBV12-4 to TRBJ2-5; 7 nucleotides line up with TRBD2. The CDR3 is 17 amino acids. J gave up 0 bases and V 2 bases, and 9 bases lay outside the gene matches. CDR3 DNA sequence: TGTGCCAGCAGTTTATGGGGGGGGATTGGGTACCAAGAGACCCAGTACTTC. It encodes CASSLWGGIGYQETQYF.

This clonotype was seen more than once but under ten times. V gene TRBV12-5 combines with J gene TRBJ2-7, with D tentatively TRBD1 (6 bases). Germline CDR1 reads LGHNT; CDR2 reads FRNRAP. The CDR3 contains 13 residues. Trimming removed 6 bases at V and 6 bases at J, with 15 bases between. The CDR3 DNA sequence: TGTGCTAGTGGCCGGCCAGGGGTTGCCGAGCAGTACTTC. Translation gives CASGRPGVAEQYF.

Ten or more counts support this clonotype. The chain links TRBV6-2 or TRBV6-3 to TRBJ2-3, with a possible D match to TRBD1 (6 bases). V was shortened by 6 bases and J by 4 bases, with 17 bases between the two germline ends. Germline values: CDR1 MNHEY, CDR2 SVGEGT. The CDR3 loop spans 15 amino acids. In DNA, the CDR3 is TGTGCCAGCAGAATAGAAGGGGGTAGCGCAGATACGCAGTATTTT. This codes for CASRIEGGSADTQYF.

A few counts support this clonotype. V is TRBV7-2 and J is TRBJ1-2; maybe TRBD1 (5 bases). Deletions cut 5 bases from V and 1 base from J, with 14 bases between. Germline assignment: CDR1 SGHTA and CDR2 FQGNSA. This CDR3 region has 15 residues. CDR3: CASSLYRQINYGYTF. CDR3 DNA sequence: TGTGCCAGCAGCCTATACAGACAGATTAACTATGGCTACACCTTC.

The J gene is TRBJ1-4, the V gene TRBV7-2; D possibly corresponds to TRBD1 (6 bases). Germline CDR1 and CDR2: SGHTA and FQGNSA. V lost 4 bases to trimming and J lost 0 bases, with 12 bases between them. The CDR3 spans 16 residues. DNA of the CDR3: TGTGCCAGCAGCTCCCTAGGGGGGGCAACTAATGAAAAACTGTTTTTT. Its protein is CASSSLGGATNEKLFF.

The chain recombines TRBV4-1 with TRBJ2-5, with 10 positions matching TRBD2. Germline V gene sequence: CDR1 MGHRA, CDR2 YSYEKL. V dropped 0 bases and J dropped 6; count of bases not matched to a gene: 10. The CDR3 totals 17 residues. DNA of the CDR3: TGCGCCAGCAGCCAAGAAGCAGCGGGGGGGGTCAGTCAGACCCAGTACTTC. Its translation is CASSQEAAGGVSQTQYF.

The chain couples TRBV5-1 to TRBJ2-2; 7 nucleotides match TRBD2. The CDR3 is made up of 16 amino acids. Germline V gene data show CDR1 as SGHRS and CDR2 as YFSETQ. V gave up 4 bases and J gave up 1 base; unmatched junction bases: 7. CDR3 bases: TGCGCCAGCAGCGATTGGGCGGGGGTGAACACCGGGGAGCTGTTTTTT. It specifies CASSDWAGVNTGELFF.

A few counts support this clonotype. This chain connects TRBV29-1 to TRBJ2-5, with TRBD1 identical over 8 bases. V gave up 1 base and J gave up 2 bases; unmatched junction bases: 0. The CDR3 extends over 13 amino acids. Germline CDR1 is SQVTM and CDR2 is ANQGSEA. The CDR3 DNA follows: TGCAGCGTTGAAGGGACAGGGCAAGAGACCCAGTACTTC. Its protein product is CSVEGTGQETQYF.

This clonotype appeared a few times. The gene calls are TRBV3-1 and TRBJ2-3; 7 bases match TRBD1. CDR3 length: 16 amino acids. Germline loops: CDR1 LGHDT, CDR2 YNNKEL (reference sequence). J gave up 0 bases and V 4 bases, and 7 bases lay outside the gene matches. The CDR3 here is CASSRGRGGSTDTQYF. CDR3 DNA sequence: TGTGCCAGCAGCCGAGGTAGAGGGGGCAGCACAGATACGCAGTATTTT.

This rearrangement joins TRBV5-1 to TRBJ1-2; D ambiguous. The CDR3 sequence is 14 residues long. Trimming removed 0 bases from V and 0 bases from J, with 6 bases in between. Germline lookup yields CDR1 SGHRS and CDR2 YFSETQ. The CDR3 DNA sequence: TGCGCCAGCAGCTTGGGGGGATCTAACTATGGCTACACCTTC. Translated, it gives CASSLGGSNYGYTF. Drawing the rest from reference TRBV5-1 and TRBJ1-2, the complete variable domain is KAGVTQTPRYLIKTRGQQVTLSCSPISGHRSVSWYQQTPGQGLQFLFEYFSETQRNKGNFPGRFSGRQFSNSRSEMNVSTLELGDSALYLCASSLGGSNYGYTFGSGTRLTVV.

This clonotype appeared many times. This chain joins TRBV5-4 and TRBJ1-1; unclear D gene. Germline CDR1 reads SGHNT; CDR2 reads YYREEE (reference sequence). CDR3 length: 14 residues. Trimming took 3 bases from V and 1 from J, leaving 10 bases between them. This CDR3 is CASSSPTENTEAFF. In DNA, the CDR3 is TGTGCCAGCAGCTCCCCTACAGAGAACACTGAAGCTTTCTTT.

The V and J genes are TRBV27 and TRBJ1-5; TRBD1 agrees at 8 bases. After removal of 3 bases from V and 5 bases from J, the junction contained 6 bases not matched to a gene. CDR3 size: 15 residues. CDR1 is MNHEY, CDR2 SMNVEV, per germline (reference sequence). CDR3 in amino acids: CASSFQGQGYQPQHF. As DNA, the CDR3 is TGTGCCAGCAGTTTCCAAGGACAGGGTTATCAGCCCCAGCATTTT.

This clonotype was detected only a few times. The chain links TRBV14 to TRBJ2-5; D gene uncertain. Per the germline V gene, CDR1 is SGHDN and CDR2 is FVKESK. V was trimmed by 1 base and J by 5 bases, leaving 17 bases between them. The CDR3 runs to 16 residues. CDR3 nucleotide sequence: TGTGCCAGCAGCCAAGGACGGGCAAGAGGAGTCGAGACCCAGTACTTC. Translation gives CASSQGRARGVETQYF. Using reference TRBV14 and TRBJ2-5 for the parts outside the CDR3, the full variable domain is EAGVTQFPSHSVIEKGQTVTLRCDPISGHDNLYWYRRVMGKEIKFLLHFVKESKQDESGMPNNRFLAERTGGTYSTLKVQPAELEDSGVYFCASSQGRARGVETQYFGPGTRLLVL.

This clonotype has a count of ten or more. The V call is TRBV7-2, the J call TRBJ2-3; 10 bases agree with TRBD1. Germline V gives CDR1 SGHTA, CDR2 FQGNSA. V lost 6 bases, J lost 4 bases, and 4 bases stayed unmatched. The CDR3 loop spans 14 amino acids. CDR3 amino acids: CASSRQGAADTQYF. CDR3 sequence (DNA): TGTGCCAGCAGTAGACAGGGGGCGGCAGATACGCAGTATTTT.

The J gene is TRBJ1-1, the V gene TRBV19; 8 positions agree with TRBD1. The V gene's germline CDR1 is LNHDA and CDR2 SQIVND (reference sequence). CDR3 length: 14 amino acids. The ends lost 6 bases at V and 4 bases at J; junction bases unmatched: 7. This CDR3 is CASRMDRARTEAFF. The CDR3 nucleotides are TGTGCCAGTAGGATGGACAGGGCCCGCACTGAAGCTTTCTTT.

This clonotype has ten or more counts. This chain links TRBV7-2 with TRBJ1-2, with TRBD1 matching 9 bases. The V gene end was trimmed by 4 bases and the J gene end by 3 bases; junction bases not matched to a gene: 6. The length of the CDR3 is 15 residues. Germline-derived CDR1 and CDR2 are SGHTA and FQGNSA. The CDR3 loop is CASSWDREIYYGYTF. CDR3 nucleotide sequence: TGTGCCAGCAGCTGGGACAGGGAAATATACTATGGCTACACCTTC.

This clonotype came up many times. The rearrangement joins TRBV29-1 to TRBJ2-5; D is possibly TRBD2 (6 bases). This CDR3 is built from 13 residues. From germline, CDR1 is SQVTM and CDR2 ANQGSEA. V lost 1 base and J 3 bases, leaving 9 bases between the germline ends. The CDR3 DNA is TGCAGCGTTGAAGTGGGGGGTAAAGAGACCCAGTACTTC. Translation gives CSVEVGGKETQYF.

This clonotype was counted only a few times. The V call is TRBV27, the J call TRBJ1-2; D not resolved. Germline loops: CDR1 MNHEY, CDR2 SMNVEV (reference sequence). V was trimmed by 8 bases and J by 7 bases, leaving 23 bases between them. This CDR3 has 15 residues. CDR3: CASGERAFLVGGYTF. Here the CDR3 DNA reads TGTGCCAGCGGGGAGAGGGCCTTCCTCGTAGGTGGCTACACCTTC.